A single sample gave rise to the 20 T cell receptor beta chains below, sequenced in a study of CD8 T cells in ankylosing spondylitis. MiXCR was run by TCRdb on the 5' RACE reads, yielding one entry per CDR3 protein. The sample yields approximately 250,000 distinct CDR3 sequences, roughly 10% seen once. Sequencing was done on a sample of blood, either unsorted or a sorted T cell fraction (not recorded which). These receptors all stem from a male donor with ankylosing spondylitis or in good health (not recorded which).

This clonotype was seen ten or more times. J is TRBJ2-3 and V is TRBV7-8, with D maybe TRBD2 (6 bases). This CDR3 is built from 18 residues. Deletions cut 1 base from V and 0 bases from J, with 17 bases between. Germline V gene lookup returns CDR1 SGHVS and CDR2 FQNEAQ. The CDR3 here is CASSLGFGRDRSTDTQYF. The DNA for the CDR3 is TGTGCCAGCAGCTTAGGTTTCGGGCGGGATCGTAGCACAGATACGCAGTATTTT.

The genes are TRBV27 and TRBJ1-2; D is perhaps TRBD1 (5 bases). The CDR3 has 14 amino acids. The germline V and J ends were trimmed by 8 bases and 3 bases, with 16 bases remaining between them. CDR1 is MNHEY and CDR2 is SMNVEV in the germline V gene (reference sequence). CDR3 sequence (DNA): TGTGCCAGCTCTTTGAGGCGGGGCGACTATGGCTACACCTTC. It encodes CASSLRRGDYGYTF.

This rearrangement joins TRBV7-2 to TRBJ2-5; TRBD2 agrees at 8 bases. Germline V gene sequence: CDR1 SGHTA, CDR2 FQGNSA. The CDR3 length is 14 residues. With 5 bases clipped from V and 7 bases from J, the junction kept 9 bases outside the gene matches. This chain's CDR3 is CASSVGLGKRTQYF. The CDR3 DNA sequence: TGTGCCAGCAGCGTGGGACTAGGGAAGAGGACCCAGTACTTC.

The rearrangement uses TRBV27 and TRBJ2-7; TRBD2 aligns across 8 bases. The length of the CDR3 is 17 residues. Looked up from germline, CDR1 is MNHEY and CDR2 is SMNVEV (reference sequence). V trimming: 6 bases; J trimming: 2 bases; junction bases outside the gene matches: 15. The chain's CDR3 is CASSSHHIAGTTYEQYF. In DNA form, the CDR3 reads TGTGCCAGCAGCTCACATCATATAGCGGGGACGACCTACGAGCAGTACTTC.

This clonotype has at least ten counts. In DNA, the CDR3 is TGCGCCAGCAGCTTGGATCAACCCTCCTACAATGAGCAGTTCTTC. This encodes CASSLDQPSYNEQFF. V and J are TRBV5-1 and TRBJ2-1; D unresolved. This CDR3 contains 15 residues. Germline values: CDR1 SGHRS, CDR2 YFSETQ. The V end lost 0 bases, the J end lost 0 bases, and 7 bases lay between the germline ends.

Many counts were recorded for this clonotype. This chain links TRBV2 with TRBJ1-1, with D unclear. Germline V lookup: CDR1 SNHLY, CDR2 FYNNEI. The CDR3 length is 16 residues. The germline V and J ends were trimmed by 3 bases and 4 bases, with 18 bases remaining between them. CDR3 residues: CASSETGIPVGTEAFF. The CDR3 nucleotides read TGTGCCAGCAGTGAGACGGGCATCCCCGTGGGCACTGAAGCTTTCTTT.

The sample holds many counts of this clonotype. V gene TRBV10-3 combines with J gene TRBJ2-2; D could derive from TRBD1 or TRBD2 (5 bases each). The ends were cut back, 5 bases at V and 9 bases at J, with 16 bases in the middle. Germline-derived CDR1 and CDR2 are ENHRY and SYGVKD. The CDR3 spans 14 residues. CDR3 in amino acids: CAISRGNQGRELFF. CDR3 coding DNA: TGTGCCATCAGTCGGGGCAATCAAGGGCGGGAGCTGTTTTTT.

The chain is built from TRBV7-2 and TRBJ1-2; the D is unclear. V lost 5 bases and J lost 4, with 8 bases in between. Germline V gives CDR1 SGHTA, CDR2 FQGNSA. The CDR3 contains 12 residues. The CDR3 here is CASSRYSYGYTF. The CDR3, as DNA: TGTGCCAGCAGCCGATACTCCTATGGCTACACCTTC.

This clonotype was seen repeatedly, ten times or more. The gene calls are TRBV20-1 and TRBJ2-7; D call uncertain. There are 13 residues in the CDR3. The germline V gene has CDR1 DFQATT and CDR2 SNEGSKA (reference sequence). The V end was cut by 6 bases, the J end by 0 bases, with 12 bases between. The CDR3 bases are TGCAGTGCAGCCGGCCAATCCTCCTACGAGCAGTACTTC. It is translated as CSAAGQSSYEQYF.

This clonotype was picked up many times. The chain links TRBV20-1 to TRBJ1-2, with a tentative D call TRBD1 (6 bases). Looked up from germline, CDR1 is DFQATT and CDR2 is SNEGSKA (reference sequence). The CDR3 length is 13 residues. Trimming shortened V by 6 bases and J by 10 bases, and 21 bases separated the two germline ends. The chain's CDR3 is CSARSGAREVYTF. DNA for the CDR3: TGCAGTGCCAGGTCAGGGGCACGGGAGGTCTACACCTTC.

This chain uses TRBV6-5 with TRBJ2-7; D may be TRBD2 (7 bases). Trimming pared 0 bases from V and 3 bases from J, leaving 15 bases between. In germline, CDR1 is MNHEY, CDR2 SVGAGI. CDR3 size: 16 residues. CDR3 DNA: TGTGCCAGCAGTTACTCGATAAAGGGGGGGGGCTACGAGCAGTACTTC. Translated, it gives CASSYSIKGGGYEQYF.

This clonotype was observed a few times. The chain carries TRBV18 and TRBJ1-1, with 10 bases aligning to TRBD1. There are 15 residues in the CDR3. V gave up 3 bases and J gave up 1 base; unmatched junction bases: 2. The germline V gene encodes CDR1 KGHSH and CDR2 LQKENI. The CDR3 here is CASSPRTGGNTEAFF. The CDR3 nucleotides are TGTGCCAGCTCACCGCGGACAGGGGGGAACACTGAAGCTTTCTTT. Looking up the rest from reference TRBV18 and TRBJ1-1 gives the full variable domain: NAGVMQNPRHLVRRRGQEARLRCSPMKGHSHVYWYRQLPEEGLKFMVYLQKENIIDESGMPKERFSAEFPKEGPSILRIQQVVRGDSAAYFCASSPRTGGNTEAFFGQGTRLTVV.

This clonotype appeared many times. The chain has TRBV12-3 or TRBV12-4 and TRBJ2-1, with TRBD2 matching 8 bases. The CDR3 extends over 15 amino acids. V dropped 7 bases and J dropped 1; count of bases not matched to a gene: 6. This CDR3 is CASKEAGVSYNEQFF. The CDR3 nucleotides read TGTGCCAGCAAGGAAGCGGGAGTATCCTACAATGAGCAGTTCTTC.

In this sample, this clonotype turned up a few times. The chain recombines TRBV25-1 with TRBJ1-2; a possible D gene is TRBD1 (5 bases). Between the trimmed V and J ends, which lost 3 bases and 0 bases, there was a span of 14 bases. The length of the CDR3 is 16 residues. CDR1 MGHDK and CDR2 SYGVNS come from the germline V gene. The CDR3 is CASSDFDRPANYGYTF. DNA of the CDR3: TGTGCCAGCAGTGACTTCGACAGACCCGCTAACTATGGCTACACCTTC.

This clonotype was seen repeatedly, ten times or more. The V and J genes are TRBV5-1 and TRBJ1-2; D not certain. The CDR3 is 14 amino acids. The V gene's germline CDR1 is SGHRS and CDR2 YFSETQ. With 0 bases removed from V and 3 bases from J, the gap between germline ends came to 9 bases. As DNA, the CDR3 is TGCGCCAGCAGCTTGGAGGGCGGGGACTATGGCTACACCTTC. It encodes CASSLEGGDYGYTF.

This sequence joins TRBV20-1 and TRBJ1-2, with D tentatively TRBD1 (5 bases). V lost 5 bases to trimming and J lost 7 bases, with 11 bases between them. The CDR3 sequence is 11 residues long. CDR1 and CDR2 (germline): DFQATT, SNEGSKA (reference sequence). Here the CDR3 reads CSAGQNPGYTF. The CDR3 DNA follows: TGCAGTGCTGGACAAAATCCTGGCTACACCTTC.

In this sample, this clonotype turned up a few times. The chain recombines TRBV29-1 with TRBJ2-2; 9 bases map to TRBD2. Germline lookup yields CDR1 SQVTM and CDR2 ANQGSEA. V lost 3 bases and J lost 4; bases outside the gene matches: 15. The CDR3 loop spans 18 amino acids. The CDR3 sequence: CSVDRGTLAGRGTGELFF. CDR3 DNA sequence: TGCAGCGTTGATCGGGGGACGCTAGCGGGAAGGGGCACCGGGGAGCTGTTTTTT.

This clonotype occurred many times. J is TRBJ2-7 and V is TRBV15; D gene ambiguous. The CDR3 spans 16 residues. The germline gives CDR1 LNHNV, CDR2 YYDKDF (reference sequence). The V end lost 0 bases, the J end lost 1 base, and 13 bases lay between the germline ends. The CDR3 is CATSREWQPISYEQYF. CDR3 bases: TGTGCCACCAGCAGAGAATGGCAGCCTATTTCCTACGAGCAGTACTTC.

The chain joins TRBV7-2 to TRBJ2-4; TRBD2 might be the D (6 bases). Trimming pared 7 bases from V and 1 base from J, leaving 8 bases between. CDR1 is SGHTA, CDR2 FQGNSA, per germline. CDR3 length equals 13 residues. CDR3 in DNA: TGTGCCAGCATGGGACTCGCCAAAAACATTCAGTACTTC. It encodes CASMGLAKNIQYF.

This clonotype was counted many times. The CDR3 DNA follows: TGTGCCAGCAGTAGGCCGGGGACAGGCTTCCAAGAGACCCAGTACTTC. Protein sequence: CASSRPGTGFQETQYF. The rearrangement links TRBV9 to TRBJ2-5; TRBD1 agrees at 8 bases. CDR3 length equals 16 residues. Germline assignment: CDR1 SGDLS and CDR2 YYNGEE. V trimming: 5 bases; J trimming: 1 base; junction bases outside the gene matches: 10. Using reference TRBV9 and TRBJ2-5 for the parts outside the CDR3, the full variable domain is DSGVTQTPKHLITATGQRVTLRCSPRSGDLSVYWYQQSLDQGLQFLIQYYNGEERAKGNILERFSAQQFPDLHSELNLSSLELGDSALYFCASSRPGTGFQETQYFGPGTRLLVL.